The T cell receptor (beta chain) under discussion was sequenced for a study of long-term antiretroviral therapy in people with HIV (dated by TCRdb to 2021 to 2024). Broadly, across the study: The earliest samples were collected roughly a decade before the 2015 WHO recommendation for immediate ART, at a time when ART was usually postponed until CD4 counts fell. A total of under 250 cryopreserved PBMC samples were contributed to the cohort by 30 adults with confirmed HIV infection, with samples collected serially over a mean of roughly six years (range 1-12). A retrospective serial study tested whether changes in peripheral blood TRB repertoire composition and diversity were associated with ART initiation and durable HIV suppression. About a third of the roughly 30 participants with HIV were female. No cross-contamination during QIAcube processing turned up in test extractions that ran a monoclonal T-cell line alongside about 30 polyclonal samples.

The immunoSEQ hsTCRB v3.0 assay was used at survey level resolution for TRB variable region sequencing. The target sequencing depth for TRB was roughly 40,000-55,000 T-cell genomes per sample. TRB libraries were pooled and sequenced on an Illumina MiSeq using a v3 150-cycle kit. On the study's bioinformatics: Repertoire analysis ran in R within a reproducible Nextflow workflow covering QC, data transformation and analysis. Custom analyses were implemented in LymphoSeq2, an R package for AIRR-Seq data exploration. A handful of samples that yielded fewer than 5000 total TRB sequences were excluded, so that 188 HIV repertoires were analyzed. Among the roughly 200 retained HIV repertoires, 55 to 60 were collected before ART initiation and around 130 after ART initiation. Each repertoire was downsampled to 5000 TRB nucleotide sequences, and summary statistics were averaged across 100 downsampling iterations. TRB sequences were retained for analysis only if CDR3 regions of at least seven amino acids were present. A Shannon entropy-derived clonality score and the Gini coefficient were used to measure diversity. In the repertoire networks, any two of the top 5000 CDR3 amino acid sequences were connected whenever the two sequences differed by an edit distance of one. GLIPH2 predicted antigen specificity groups and MHC restriction for TRB CDR3 amino acid sequences. CDR3 amino acid sequences were matched against VDJdb and McPAS-TCR to flag known CMV, EBV, HIV or tissue antigen associations. Pre-ART, post-ART and control groups were compared with Wilcoxon signed-rank tests and Holm-Bonferroni correction. The clones in this table, taken by TCRdb from immuneACCESS, are in-frame only. Not every clone is retained; where verified, under half of the shortfall comes from an unresolved V gene, and the cause of the rest is unknown. The V and J calls and clone size were taken over from that table, and D and trimming were inferred from the DNA. This sample is represented by about 23,000 clones; nearly 90% of them were singletons. The top ten hold 6% to 6.5% of the sample.

To be included, a participant needed at least one PBMC sample from before ART initiation plus at least two post-ART samples. Every participant with HIV received treatment in the United States of America. Before DNA extraction, cryopreserved samples of roughly 1-10 million PBMC were thawed and washed. At the time of the earliest PBMC sample, participants with HIV were aged between roughly 20 and 55 years. PBMC samples were contributed by each participant from 1-4 timepoints before ART initiation and 2-8 timepoints after ART initiation, with a median of 7 samples. For every participant, serial HIV viral load, CD4+ T-cell count, ART history and demographic data were obtained. Genomic DNA was extracted from unsorted PBMC with a Qiagen kit on a QIAcube, processed in batches of 12 samples. What the research found in general, with its limitations: Compared with controls, HIV repertoires had narrower CDR3 length ranges, and the network structure pointed to an antigen-experienced repertoire that shifted only slightly toward naive after ART. No data were available on ART adherence, viral resistance or therapy changes, limiting inferences about post-ART repertoire changes. Because pre-ART samples had limited cell numbers, unsorted PBMC were profiled rather than sorted CD4+ and CD8+ T cells. Starting ART was linked to a significant rise in TRB diversity, yet even after long-term ART the diversity remained significantly lower than in transplant donor controls. The samples were dated from about 2003 to 2017, and the ART regimens that were used may be less effective than current ART regimens. Expanded TRB clones identified before ART initiation dominated the repertoire across all time points, though the dominance fluctuated and decreased in many PLHIV after ART. Since PBMC availability was limited, sequencing covered only the TCR beta chain, with no alpha chain pairing.

As regards this clone: The antigen it binds to is not known. Nothing much larger sits one base from this clone, and base qualities are not available.

The germline V gene encodes CDR1 LGHNA and CDR2 YNFKEQ. The CDR3 sequence holds 15 residues, the cysteine and phenylalanine included. Just CDR3 DNA is preserved here, 45 bases in frame from base 1. The V and J segments used are TRBV4-2 and TRBJ2-5; D gene: possibly TRBD1, on 6 matching bases. The J call is uncertain, as TRBJ2-7 better fits the DNA end. This TCR was sampled from a man in his 60s with HIV. Sequenced here: unsorted PBMCs, sampled 0.6 years after starting antiretroviral therapy. The base sequence is TGTGCCAGCAGCCGGCGACAGGAAAGCTCCTACGAGCAGTACTTC. Translated, this gives CASSRRQESSYEQYF.